This is a list of T cell receptor beta chains from one sample in a study of tumor and adjacent non-tumor tissue in lung cancer. From the multiplex PCR reads, TCRdb called clonotypes with MiXCR, one entry per CDR3 protein. Among about 80,000 distinct CDR3 sequences listed, around 86% were seen once. Specimen: lung tumor tissue. The receptors were sampled from a woman between 50 and 59 years old with non-small cell lung cancer. The CDR3 runs from the conserved cysteine through the conserved F or W. A D gene is named only where the DNA matches it firmly. Clone size is stated in some rows and not others, as once, few, many or a class when expanded.

V,J,size,D,CDR3,DNA
TRBV24-1,TRBJ2-1,NA,NA,CSTSKASSRTYNEHFF,TGTTCCACCAGTAAGGCCAGTAGCAGAACCTACAATGAGCACTTCTTC
TRBV10-2,TRBJ1-4,many,TRBD1,CASSKGQGSEKLFF,TGCGCCAGCAGTAAAGGACAGGGGTCTGAAAAACTGTTTTTT
TRBV12-3/TRBV12-4,TRBJ1-5,NA,NA,CASNLIQASGEPQHF,TGTGCCAGCAATTTAATACAGGCGTCGGGAGAGCCCCAGCATTTT
TRBV4-1,TRBJ2-4,many,TRBD2,CASSPGGGSGGKNIQYF,TGCGCCAGCAGCCCCGGCGGGGGGAGTGGCGGCAAAAACATTCAGTACTTC
TRBV20-1,TRBJ2-3,once,NA,CSTRSEKPDYIDTQYF,TGCAGTACTAGATCTGAAAAGCCTGATTACATAGATACGCAGTATTTT
TRBV29-1,TRBJ1-1,NA,NA,CSDGENIEAFF,TGCAGCGATGGTGAGAACATTGAAGCTTTCTTT
TRBV6-2/TRBV6-3,TRBJ1-1,NA,TRBD1,CAGKLGTVKAFF,TGTGCCGGCAAGCTAGGGACAGTTAAAGCTTTCTTT
TRBV29-1,TRBJ1-1,NA,NA,CNVRQQLNTEALF,TGCAACGTTCGACAGCAGCTGAACACTGAAGCTTTGTTT
TRBV20-1,TRBJ2-7,NA,TRBD1,CSASGDRDRCYEQYF,TGCAGTGCTAGTGGGGACAGGGACCGCTGCTACGAGCAGTACTTC
TRBV12-3/TRBV12-4,TRBJ2-1,NA,NA,CASSLTRDRGINEQFF,TGTGCCAGCAGTTTAACCCGGGATAGGGGGATTAATGAGCAGTTCTTC
TRBV29-1,TRBJ1-1,NA,NA,CSVGEGPMKAEAFF,TGCAGCGTTGGGGAGGGTCCAATGAAAGCTGAAGCTTTCTTT
TRBV10-3,TRBJ1-5,once,TRBD1,CTINAGGEIQPQHF,TGTACCATCAATGCAGGGGGCGAAATTCAGCCCCAGCATTTT
TRBV6-5,TRBJ2-1,medium-sized,TRBD2,CASSYNLGGSSYNEQFF,TGTGCCAGCAGTTACAATCTCGGGGGGAGCTCCTACAATGAGCAGTTCTTC
TRBV20-1,TRBJ2-5,NA,TRBD1,CSGRTGTVQETQYF,TGCAGTGGTAGAACCGGGACAGTCCAAGAGACCCAATACTTC
TRBV6-5,TRBJ1-1,NA,NA,CASTYGVTNTEAFF,TGTGCCAGTACTTATGGAGTTACTAACACTGAAGCTTTCTTT
TRBV6-1,TRBJ2-2,NA,NA,CASKQGSGSGGGELFF,TGTGCCAGCAAGCAGGGTTCTGGCAGCGGAGGCGGGGAGCTGTTTTTC